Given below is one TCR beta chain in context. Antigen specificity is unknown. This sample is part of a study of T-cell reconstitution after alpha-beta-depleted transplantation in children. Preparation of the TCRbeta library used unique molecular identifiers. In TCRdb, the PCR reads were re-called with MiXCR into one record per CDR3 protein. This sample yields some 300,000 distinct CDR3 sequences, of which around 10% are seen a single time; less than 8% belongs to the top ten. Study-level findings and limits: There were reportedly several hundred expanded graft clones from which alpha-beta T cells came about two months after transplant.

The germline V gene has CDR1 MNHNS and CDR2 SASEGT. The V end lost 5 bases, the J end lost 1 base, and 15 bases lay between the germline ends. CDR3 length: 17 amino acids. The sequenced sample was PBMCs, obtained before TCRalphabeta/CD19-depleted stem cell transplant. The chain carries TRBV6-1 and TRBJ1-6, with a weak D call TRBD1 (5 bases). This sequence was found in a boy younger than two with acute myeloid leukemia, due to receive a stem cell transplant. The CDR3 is CASSRGSRESYNSPLHF. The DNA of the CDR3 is TGTGCCAGCAGTCGGGGGTCCAGGGAGTCCTATAATTCACCCCTCCACTTT.